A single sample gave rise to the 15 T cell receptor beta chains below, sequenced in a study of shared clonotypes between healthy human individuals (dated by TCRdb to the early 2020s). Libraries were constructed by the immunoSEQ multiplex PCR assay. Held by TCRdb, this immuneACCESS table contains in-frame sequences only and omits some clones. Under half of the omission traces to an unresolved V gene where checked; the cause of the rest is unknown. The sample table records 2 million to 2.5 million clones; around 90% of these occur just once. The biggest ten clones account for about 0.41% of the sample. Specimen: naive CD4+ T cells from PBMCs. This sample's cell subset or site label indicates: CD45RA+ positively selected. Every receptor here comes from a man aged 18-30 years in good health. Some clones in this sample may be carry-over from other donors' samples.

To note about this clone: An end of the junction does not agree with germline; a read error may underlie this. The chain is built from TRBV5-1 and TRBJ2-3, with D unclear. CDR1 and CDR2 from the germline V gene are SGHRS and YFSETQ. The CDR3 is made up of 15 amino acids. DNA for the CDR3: TGCGCCAGCAACTTGGGCGAAGTCCCCACAGATACGCAGTATTTT. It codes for CASNLGEVPTDTQYF.

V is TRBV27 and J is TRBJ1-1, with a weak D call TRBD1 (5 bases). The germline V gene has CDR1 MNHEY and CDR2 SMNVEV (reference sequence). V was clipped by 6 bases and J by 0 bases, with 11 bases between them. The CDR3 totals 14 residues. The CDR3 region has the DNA TGTGCCAGCAGGGTAAGAGGGGTGAACACTGAAGCTTTCTTT. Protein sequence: CASRVRGVNTEAFF.

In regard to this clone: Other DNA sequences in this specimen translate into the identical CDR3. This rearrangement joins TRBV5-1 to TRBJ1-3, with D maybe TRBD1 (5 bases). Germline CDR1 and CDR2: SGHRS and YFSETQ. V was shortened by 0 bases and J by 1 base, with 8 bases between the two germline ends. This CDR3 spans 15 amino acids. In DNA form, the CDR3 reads TGCGCCAGCAGCTTGGCGGGGGTATCTGGAAACACCATATATTTT. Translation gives CASSLAGVSGNTIYF.

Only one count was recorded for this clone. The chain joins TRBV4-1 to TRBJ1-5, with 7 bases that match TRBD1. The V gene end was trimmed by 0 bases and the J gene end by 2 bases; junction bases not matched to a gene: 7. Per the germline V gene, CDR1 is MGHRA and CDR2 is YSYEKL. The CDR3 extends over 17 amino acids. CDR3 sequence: CASSQDGQGVRNQPQHF. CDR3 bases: TGCGCCAGCAGCCAAGACGGGCAGGGGGTTCGCAATCAGCCCCAGCATTTT.

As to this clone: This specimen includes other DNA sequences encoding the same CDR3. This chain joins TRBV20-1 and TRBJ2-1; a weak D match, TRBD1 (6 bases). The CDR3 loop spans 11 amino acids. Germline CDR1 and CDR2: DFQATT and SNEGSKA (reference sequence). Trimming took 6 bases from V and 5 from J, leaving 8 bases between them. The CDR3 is CSATGNNEQFF. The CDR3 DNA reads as TGCAGTGCGACAGGTAACAATGAGCAGTTCTTC.

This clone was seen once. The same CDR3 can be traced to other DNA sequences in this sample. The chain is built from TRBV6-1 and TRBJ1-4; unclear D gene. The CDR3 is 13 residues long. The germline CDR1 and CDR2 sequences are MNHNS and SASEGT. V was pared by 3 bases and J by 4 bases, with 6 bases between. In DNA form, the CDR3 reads TGTGCCAGCAGTGACCGGGGTAATGAAAAACTGTTTTTT. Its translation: CASSDRGNEKLFF.

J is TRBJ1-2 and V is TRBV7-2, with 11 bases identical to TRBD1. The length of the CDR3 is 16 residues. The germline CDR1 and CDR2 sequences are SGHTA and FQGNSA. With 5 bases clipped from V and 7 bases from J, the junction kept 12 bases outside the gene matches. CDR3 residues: CASSPPPGQGGTGYTF. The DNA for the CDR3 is TGTGCCAGCAGCCCCCCTCCGGGACAGGGGGGTACTGGCTACACCTTC.

This CDR3 is CASSRSSGRGRETQYF. CDR3 sequence (DNA): TGCGCCAGCAGCCGTTCAAGCGGGAGGGGTAGGGAGACCCAGTACTTC. The J gene is TRBJ2-5, the V gene TRBV5-1, with 10 bases fitting TRBD2. The trim removed 4 bases at V and 5 bases at J, leaving 11 bases unmatched. CDR1 and CDR2 from the germline V gene are SGHRS and YFSETQ. The CDR3 has 16 residues.

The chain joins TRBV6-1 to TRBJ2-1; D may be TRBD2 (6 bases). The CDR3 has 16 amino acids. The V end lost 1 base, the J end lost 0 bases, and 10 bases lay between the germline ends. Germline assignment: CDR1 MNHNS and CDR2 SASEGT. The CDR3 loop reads CASSEGAGPSYNEQFF. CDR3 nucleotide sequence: TGTGCCAGCAGTGAAGGTGCGGGACCCTCCTACAATGAGCAGTTCTTC.

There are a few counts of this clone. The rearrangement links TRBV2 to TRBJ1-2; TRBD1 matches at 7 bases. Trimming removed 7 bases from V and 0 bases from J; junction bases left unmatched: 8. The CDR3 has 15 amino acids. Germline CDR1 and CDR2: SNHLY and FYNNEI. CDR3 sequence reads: CASTLYDRANYGYTF. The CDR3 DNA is TGTGCCAGCACCTTGTACGACAGGGCTAACTATGGCTACACCTTC.

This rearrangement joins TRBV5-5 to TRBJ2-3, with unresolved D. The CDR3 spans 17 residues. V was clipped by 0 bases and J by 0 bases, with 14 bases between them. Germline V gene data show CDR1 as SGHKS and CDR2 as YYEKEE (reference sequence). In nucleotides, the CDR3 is TGTGCCAGCAGCTTGGTAGGTTGGGGTAAAAGCACAGATACGCAGTATTTT. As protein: CASSLVGWGKSTDTQYF.

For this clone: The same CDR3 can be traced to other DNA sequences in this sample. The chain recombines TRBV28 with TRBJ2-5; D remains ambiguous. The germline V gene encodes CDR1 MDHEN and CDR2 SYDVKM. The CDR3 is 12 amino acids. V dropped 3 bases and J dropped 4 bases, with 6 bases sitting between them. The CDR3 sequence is CASSLLRETQYF. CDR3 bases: TGTGCCAGCAGTTTGCTAAGAGAGACCCAGTACTTC. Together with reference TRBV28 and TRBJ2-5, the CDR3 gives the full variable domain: DVKVTQSSRYLVKRTGEKVFLECVQDMDHENMFWYRQDPGLGLRLIYFSYDVKMKEKGDIPEGYSVSREKKERFSLILESASTNQTSMYLCASSLLRETQYFGPGTRLLVL.

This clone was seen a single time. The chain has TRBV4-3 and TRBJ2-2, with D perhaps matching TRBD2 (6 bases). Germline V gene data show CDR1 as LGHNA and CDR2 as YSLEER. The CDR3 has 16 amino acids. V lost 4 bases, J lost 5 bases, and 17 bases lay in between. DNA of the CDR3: TGCGCCAGCAGCCCCCAGCTCTCCCGGGGGACCGGGGAGCTGTTTTTT. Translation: CASSPQLSRGTGELFF.

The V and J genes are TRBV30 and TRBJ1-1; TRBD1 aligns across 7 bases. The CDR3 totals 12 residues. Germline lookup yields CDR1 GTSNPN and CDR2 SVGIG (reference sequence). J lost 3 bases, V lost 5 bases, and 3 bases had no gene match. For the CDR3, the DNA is TGTGCCTGGGGGACAGTGTACACTGAAGCTTTCTTT. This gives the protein CAWGTVYTEAFF.

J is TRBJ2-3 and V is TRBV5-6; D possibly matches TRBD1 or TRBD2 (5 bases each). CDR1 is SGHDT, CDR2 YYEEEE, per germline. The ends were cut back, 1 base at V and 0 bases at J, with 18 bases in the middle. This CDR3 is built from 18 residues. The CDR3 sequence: CASSLRILGTRSTDTQYF. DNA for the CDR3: TGTGCCAGCAGCTTGAGGATTTTGGGGACCAGGAGCACAGATACGCAGTATTTT.